The 28 T cell receptor beta chains reported below all come from one sample, sequenced in a study of OX40 agonist ivuxolimab in advanced cancers. Library construction relied on the immunoSEQ multiplex PCR assay. This is the immuneACCESS table as TCRdb keeps it, with only in-frame sequences that have V and J called. A part of the clones is gone; compared with another copy, unresolved V genes explain less than half, and the rest is unexplained. For this sample the table gives about 31,000 clones, of which about 87% were detected only once. Under 30% of the sample comes from the top ten. The material was CD4+ or CD8+ T cells sorted from blood, obtained in a trial of the OX40 agonist ivuxolimab. The receptors were sampled from an adult with an advanced solid tumor such as melanoma, head and neck, liver or kidney cancer.

This clone appeared once. CDR3: CASSQASARGEQFF. The CDR3 DNA sequence: TGTGCCAGCAGCCAAGCATCCGCCAGAGGCGAGCAGTTCTTC. V is TRBV14 and J is TRBJ2-1; no clear D gene. V was trimmed by 1 base and J by 10 bases, leaving 14 bases between them. CDR1 and CDR2 (germline): SGHDN, FVKESK. The CDR3 spans 14 residues.

This chain joins TRBV6-6 and TRBJ2-5; D gene uncertain. V was pared by 6 bases and J by 5 bases, with 10 bases between. The CDR3 spans 12 residues. Germline V gene lookup returns CDR1 MNHNY and CDR2 SVGAGI (reference sequence). The CDR3 loop reads CASRTTSETQYF. The DNA of the CDR3 is TGTGCCAGCAGAACTACGTCCGAGACCCAGTACTTC.

The chain couples TRBV6-6 to TRBJ2-1; D unresolved. V was trimmed by 5 bases and J by 2 bases, leaving 10 bases between them. Germline values: CDR1 MNHNY, CDR2 SVGAGI (reference sequence). This CDR3 spans 14 amino acids. CDR3 amino acids: CASSRLRTYNEQFF. CDR3 sequence (DNA): TGTGCCAGCAGTAGACTTCGAACCTACAATGAGCAGTTCTTC.

The chain uses TRBV7-2 and TRBJ2-7, with D possibly called TRBD1 or TRBD2 (5 bases each). With 1 base removed from V and 6 bases from J, the gap between germline ends came to 16 bases. Germline lookup yields CDR1 SGHTA and CDR2 FQGNSA. This CDR3 is built from 15 residues. The CDR3 region is CASSLDRGVGREQYF. CDR3 bases: TGTGCCAGCAGCTTAGACCGGGGAGTGGGACGCGAGCAGTACTTC.

The rearrangement uses TRBV5-1 and TRBJ2-3; possible D gene TRBD2, 6 bases. Trimming removed 4 bases at V and 4 bases at J, with 10 bases between. CDR3 size: 13 residues. The V gene's germline CDR1 is SGHRS and CDR2 YFSETQ. CDR3 region: CASSRTIPDTQYF. In DNA, the CDR3 is TGCGCCAGCAGCCGGACTATTCCAGATACGCAGTATTTT.

The V call is TRBV19, the J call TRBJ1-6, with unresolved D. Looked up from germline, CDR1 is LNHDA and CDR2 is SQIVND (reference sequence). There are 16 residues in the CDR3. V lost 1 base and J 4 bases, leaving 11 bases between the germline ends. The CDR3, as DNA: TGTGCCAGTAGTATAGGGGCCGCCGGATATAATTCACCCCTCCACTTT. As protein: CASSIGAAGYNSPLHF.

The chain combines TRBV9 with TRBJ1-2, with D perhaps matching TRBD1 (5 bases). This CDR3 spans 14 amino acids. Germline V gene data show CDR1 as SGDLS and CDR2 as YYNGEE. The V end lost 6 bases, the J end lost 4 bases, and 16 bases lay between the germline ends. Written as DNA, the CDR3 is TGTGCCAGCACCCTACCATCGGGGGGCTATGGCTACACCTTC. Its protein is CASTLPSGGYGYTF.

J is TRBJ1-2 and V is TRBV5-4, with no clear D. V lost 1 base, J lost 8 bases, and 12 bases lay in between. Germline V gives CDR1 SGHNT, CDR2 YYREEE (reference sequence). CDR3 length equals 13 residues. The CDR3 bases are TGTGCCAGCAGCTTGATCGGGCCGCAGGGCTACACCTTC. The encoded protein is CASSLIGPQGYTF.

This clone was seen a handful of times. The chain couples TRBV6-1 to TRBJ1-1; D is ambiguous. The CDR3 runs to 15 residues. Germline V lookup: CDR1 MNHNS, CDR2 SASEGT. Trimming pared 2 bases from V and 1 base from J, leaving 11 bases between. CDR3 bases: TGTGCCAGCAGTGAATACGGACGGCCGAACACTGAAGCTTTCTTT. Its translation is CASSEYGRPNTEAFF.

This rearrangement joins TRBV2 to TRBJ2-1; 14 bases match TRBD2. J lost 6 bases, V lost 3 bases, and 1 base had no gene match. This CDR3 is 15 amino acids long. Germline CDR1 SNHLY, CDR2 FYNNEI. CDR3 in amino acids: CASSEGLAGVNEQFF. The CDR3 DNA follows: TGTGCCAGCAGTGAGGGACTAGCGGGAGTCAATGAGCAGTTCTTC.

This clone came up once. The chain joins TRBV6-9 to TRBJ2-6, with a weak D call TRBD2 (7 bases). Trimming removed 6 bases at V and 2 bases at J, with 8 bases between. Germline CDR1 MNHGY, CDR2 SVAAGI. This CDR3 is built from 14 residues. The CDR3 coding sequence is TGTGCCAGCAGGGGGGGGCCTGGGGCCAACGTCCTGACTTTC. This encodes CASRGGPGANVLTF.

The rearrangement joins TRBV18 to TRBJ2-1; the match to TRBD2 covers 9 bases. The CDR3 consists of 15 residues. The junction had 5 bases not matched to a gene; V was cut back by 2 bases and J by 6 bases. CDR1 is KGHSH and CDR2 is LQKENI in the germline V gene. The DNA for the CDR3 is TGTGCCAGCTCACCAGCTCTAGCGGGACCCAATGAGCAGTTCTTC. As protein: CASSPALAGPNEQFF. The entire variable domain, with the rest obtained from reference TRBV18 and TRBJ2-1, is as follows: NAGVMQNPRHLVRRRGQEARLRCSPMKGHSHVYWYRQLPEEGLKFMVYLQKENIIDESGMPKERFSAEFPKEGPSILRIQQVVRGDSAAYFCASSPALAGPNEQFFGPGTRLTVL.

The chain couples TRBV11-1 to TRBJ2-1, with 7 positions matching TRBD1. CDR1 is SGHAT and CDR2 is FQDESV in the germline V gene (reference sequence). The trim removed 5 bases at V and 4 bases at J, leaving 8 bases unmatched. The length of the CDR3 is 15 residues. The CDR3 reads CASSIPGQIYNEQFF. The CDR3 region has the DNA TGTGCCAGCAGCATCCCGGGACAGATATACAATGAGCAGTTCTTC.

This chain connects TRBV28 to TRBJ2-7; D possibly matches TRBD1 or TRBD2 (5 bases each). V gave up 4 bases and J gave up 11 bases, with 12 bases separating them. The CDR3 contains 11 residues. Germline CDR1 MDHEN, CDR2 SYDVKM. The CDR3 spells CASSWVGAEYF. The CDR3 region has the DNA TGTGCCAGCAGTTGGGTCGGGGCGGAGTACTTC. The variable domain in full, with the rest retrieved from reference TRBV28 and TRBJ2-7, is DVKVTQSSRYLVKRTGEKVFLECVQDMDHENMFWYRQDPGLGLRLIYFSYDVKMKEKGDIPEGYSVSREKKERFSLILESASTNQTSMYLCASSWVGAEYFGPGTRLTVT.

The chain combines TRBV23-1 with TRBJ1-3, with unresolved D. TRBV23-1 is annotated as an ORF whose role is uncertain. The V end was cut by 2 bases, the J end by 0 bases, with 11 bases between. CDR3 length equals 16 residues. DNA for the CDR3: TGCGCCAGCAGTCAAGAATGGCATACCTCTGGAAACACCATATATTTT. It is translated as CASSQEWHTSGNTIYF.

V is TRBV5-1 and J is TRBJ1-5, with D uncertain. The CDR3 runs 16 residues. V was trimmed by 1 base and J by 0 bases, leaving 11 bases between them. Germline CDR1 reads SGHRS; CDR2 reads YFSETQ. The CDR3 nucleotides are TGCGCCAGCAGCTTGTTGCCGGGGTTTAGCAATCAGCCCCAGCATTTT. Amino acids: CASSLLPGFSNQPQHF.

The V gene is TRBV6-4, the J gene TRBJ2-1; 7 bases line up with TRBD2. The CDR3 has 16 residues. V shed 3 bases, J shed 2 bases, and the junction held 7 bases outside the gene matches. CDR1 is MRHNA and CDR2 is SNTAGT in the germline V gene. The CDR3 is CASSEVAGVTYNEQFF. The CDR3 DNA reads TGTGCCAGCAGTGAAGTGGCGGGGGTTACCTACAATGAGCAGTTCTTC.

The chain is built from TRBV5-1 and TRBJ1-1; D unresolved. Trimming took off 2 bases at V and 3 bases at J, with 11 bases between the two ends. The CDR3 length is 14 residues. Germline V gene data show CDR1 as SGHRS and CDR2 as YFSETQ. The CDR3 spells CASSLGGDDTEAFF. For the CDR3, the DNA is TGCGCCAGCAGCTTAGGTGGGGATGACACTGAAGCTTTCTTT.

This clone came up once. The V gene is TRBV6-5, the J gene TRBJ1-3; 9 bases are shared with TRBD1. Germline V gene data show CDR1 as MNHEY and CDR2 as SVGAGI. The CDR3 spans 15 residues. V shed 6 bases and J 1 base; nucleotides not matched to a gene: 4. The CDR3 region is CASSLDRGSGNTIYF. CDR3 nucleotides: TGTGCCAGCAGCCTGGACAGGGGATCTGGAAACACCATATATTTT.

The V call is TRBV7-9, the J call TRBJ2-7, with 12 bases identical to TRBD2. Germline CDR1 is SEHNR and CDR2 is FQNEAQ (reference sequence). This CDR3 has 15 residues. After removal of 1 base from V and 5 bases from J, the junction contained 3 bases not matched to a gene. CDR3 region: CASSLGLAGADEQYF. The CDR3 DNA sequence: TGTGCCAGCAGCTTAGGACTAGCGGGAGCCGACGAGCAGTACTTC.

The gene calls are TRBV6-6 and TRBJ2-3; no definite D call. Trimming took 6 bases from V and 0 from J, leaving 13 bases between them. CDR3 length: 15 residues. Germline V gene sequence: CDR1 MNHNY, CDR2 SVGAGI (reference sequence). This CDR3 is CASSPVSTSTDTQYF. The CDR3 region has the DNA TGTGCCAGCAGCCCCGTCAGTACTAGCACAGATACGCAGTATTTT.

The chain couples TRBV19 to TRBJ2-1; maybe TRBD1 (6 bases). Germline V gene lookup returns CDR1 LNHDA and CDR2 SQIVND (reference sequence). V dropped 1 base and J dropped 10 bases, with 8 bases sitting between them. There are 12 residues in the CDR3. CDR3 amino acids: CASSIGDTEQFF. The CDR3 region has the DNA TGTGCCAGTAGTATAGGGGACACCGAGCAGTTCTTC.

The chain joins TRBV5-6 to TRBJ2-7; 12 bases agree with TRBD1. Germline-derived CDR1 and CDR2 are SGHDT and YYEEEE. The CDR3 has 14 amino acids. The junction had 5 bases not matched to a gene; V was cut back by 4 bases and J by 6 bases. The CDR3 protein is CASSRDRGLSEQYF. As DNA, the CDR3 is TGTGCCAGCAGCCGGGACAGGGGGCTTAGCGAGCAGTACTTC.

The rearrangement links TRBV6-5 to TRBJ2-7; no reliable D call. Trimming shortened V by 0 bases and J by 3 bases, and 9 bases separated the two germline ends. CDR3 length equals 14 residues. The germline V gene encodes CDR1 MNHEY and CDR2 SVGAGI. The CDR3: CASSYSQSYYEQYF. The CDR3 DNA reads TGTGCCAGCAGTTACTCCCAGAGTTACTACGAGCAGTACTTC.

This sequence joins TRBV9 and TRBJ1-3, with D hard to call. Trimming stripped 4 bases from V and 1 base from J, with 15 bases between. Germline CDR1 reads SGDLS; CDR2 reads YYNGEE. This CDR3 is built from 16 residues. CDR3 amino acids: CASSLNPGVSGNTIYF. As DNA, the CDR3 is TGTGCCAGCAGCCTAAATCCCGGGGTATCTGGAAACACCATATATTTT.

J is TRBJ2-3 and V is TRBV7-9; 11 bases fit TRBD2. The germline V gene has CDR1 SEHNR and CDR2 FQNEAQ (reference sequence). Unmatched junction bases numbered 5, after V lost 0 bases and J lost 3 bases. The CDR3 runs 17 residues. The CDR3 loop is CASSLAQTSGVTDTQYF. For the CDR3, the DNA is TGTGCCAGCAGCTTAGCGCAGACTAGCGGGGTAACAGATACGCAGTATTTT.

In DNA form, the CDR3 reads TGCGCCAGCAGCCCTGGCGGGAGGGGTACAGATACGCAGTATTTT. Translating gives CASSPGGRGTDTQYF. This chain connects TRBV5-1 to TRBJ2-3, with 9 bases matching TRBD2. The germline V gene encodes CDR1 SGHRS and CDR2 YFSETQ. CDR3 length equals 15 residues. The V and J ends lost 4 bases and 3 bases, in that order; junction bases with no gene match: 6.

The gene calls are TRBV2 and TRBJ1-5, with D unclear. CDR1 is SNHLY, CDR2 FYNNEI, per germline. The length of the CDR3 is 12 residues. V was shortened by 7 bases and J by 4 bases, with 8 bases between the two germline ends. The CDR3 region has the DNA TGTGCCAGCACGAGAGAAAATCAGCCCCAGCATTTT. Translated, it gives CASTRENQPQHF.